This TCR beta chain stems from a study of tumor and adjacent non-tumor tissue in lung cancer. Study-level background: Stage I to III disease affected 9 to 10 men and roughly 5 women aged about 31 to 80. Each sample yielded a few million productive TCRbeta reads on average.

A modified ARM-PCR protocol with three rounds of nested PCR amplified TCRbeta. MiXCR, applied by TCRdb to the multiplex PCR reads, yields one record per CDR3 protein. The sample has under 150,000 distinct CDR3 sequences, roughly 66% seen once. Study results and limitations: Compared with tumor, normal lung showed significantly lower TCR diversity. Tumor repertoires had a smaller top 100 clone share than normal lung.

The template was RNA from unsorted bulk tissue. Of note for this clonotype: Its antigen is not known. The junction shows a germline mismatch at one end, possibly a read error.

The CDR3 extends over 15 amino acids. CDR1 and CDR2 from the germline V gene are LGHNA and YNFKEQ. What was sequenced was lung tumor tissue. This TCR was sampled from a man aged 55 to 70 with small cell lung cancer. This chain uses TRBV4-2 with TRBJ1-1; D perhaps matches TRBD1 (6 bases). The CDR3 coding sequence is TGTGTCAGCAGCCAAGAATCAGGGGAGGGCACTGAAGCTTTCTTT. Protein product: CVSSQESGEGTEAFF.